This T cell receptor (beta chain) was observed in a study of PD-1 blockade in classical Hodgkin lymphoma (dated by TCRdb to between 2020 and 2021). Study-wide context: Nivolumab dosing was 3 mg/kg intravenously every 2 weeks, continuing until either disease progression or unacceptable toxicity. To define a peripheral blood immune signature of response to PD-1 blockade in classical Hodgkin lymphoma, the study combined TCR beta sequencing with CyTOF. Summary of the overall study and its limitations: A significant rise by C4D1 was seen in CD4+ but not CD8+ TCR diversity (p=0.0027 vs p=0.16), with the rise being most apparent in complete responders (p=0.02). Lower diversity was observed in patients in whom nivolumab was started less than 1 year after ASCT, and these patients were excluded from later analyses so that confounding by immune reconstitution would be avoided. Newly diagnosed patients were reported to have lower baseline TCR diversity than healthy donors, and relapsed/refractory patients were reported to have lower baseline TCR diversity still. Baseline diversity similar to that of newly diagnosed patients was observed in trial patients achieving complete response, whereas significantly lower diversity was observed in partial responders and progressors. Only a single clinical trial cohort was studied, and what caused the repertoire differences, possibly disease activity or prior therapy, remained undefined.

Genomic DNA was isolated using the Qiagen DNeasy kit from unsorted PBMCs as well as from negatively selected CD4+ and CD8+ fractions. Using primers that anneal to V and J segments, immunoSEQ multiplex PCR amplified the TCR beta CDR3 regions. A synthetic immune receptor repertoire was used to minimize amplification bias, and any remaining bias was removed computationally after sequencing. The source study handled its data this way. Custom Python scripts were used to quantify repertoire diversity as the Shannon entropy index. The unsorted, CD4+ and CD8+ repertoires were each analyzed separately, with the exception of combined analyses, where CD4+ and CD8+ sequences were merged in silico. Clonal expansion was defined as a frequency increase of at least 2-fold after treatment compared with C1D1, and clones undetected at baseline were assigned a pseudocount of 0.5. Singleton clones were defined as clones with 0 or 1 copy at C1D1, and non-singleton clones were defined as clones with 2 or more copies. Clones expanded in unsorted samples were labelled as CD4+, CD8+ or unknown by matching protein sequences in sorted samples from the same patient. Diversity changes from C1D1 to C4D1 were tested in paired samples using Wilcoxon tests. TCRdb stores this immuneACCESS table with in-frame sequences only. Part of the clones is absent; in the studies checked, under half of the shortfall reflects unresolved V genes, and no reason is known for the rest. V, J and clone size derive from that table, while D and trimming were established from the DNA sequence. This sample comprises 80,000 to 95,000 clones, nearly 85% of them detected only once. Approximately 17% of the sample is in the top ten clones.

In this sample, this clone turned up once. Its antigen is unknown. No quality values exist for individual bases; no much larger clone is one base distant. Per the publication, the time point label means: cycle 4 day 1 (C4D1), after less than 7 weeks of nivolumab. Relapse after autologous stem cell transplantation had occurred in all trial patients, and cohorts A, B and C were distinguished by prior brentuximab vedotin exposure. The trial cohort included some 53 patients with relapsed/refractory classical Hodgkin lymphoma, and each patient had a best overall response of complete response, partial response or progressive disease. Trial patients were treated with single-agent nivolumab in the multi-cohort phase II CheckMate 205 trial. An independent review committee assessed best overall response by applying the 2007 International Working Group response criteria. Trial PBMCs were collected immediately before nivolumab initiation (C1D1) and during therapy at cycle 2 day 1 and cycle 4 day 1. Peripheral blood was collected in 8 mL Vacutainer Cell Preparation Tubes, from which PBMCs were isolated by centrifugation and then cryopreserved.

Trimming removed 5 bases from V and 2 bases from J, leaving 20 bases between the germline ends. The cysteine opens and the phenylalanine closes a CDR3 of 17 amino acids. Of all the DNA, just the CDR3 is kept, 51 bases in frame from base 1. Taken from the germline V gene, the CDR1 and CDR2 loops are MGHRA and YSYEKL. This receptor was taken from a human donor with classical Hodgkin lymphoma. The sample in question was peripheral blood mononuclear cells (PBMCs), obtained before the fourth cycle of nivolumab. The chain is assembled from TRBV4-1 and TRBJ2-3, and the D gene may be TRBD2, 6 bases matching. In nucleotides, the sequence is TGCGCCAGCAGCAGGGGATTGGCGGGGCGGGACACAGATACGCAGTATTTT. Its product reads: CASSRGLAGRDTDTQYF.